The 27 T cell receptor beta chains given below trace back to one sample, sequenced in a study of Ad26.COV2.S vaccination and SARS-CoV-2 variants. Regarding treatment: around 19 received Ad26.COV2.S at low or high dose, single or two shots; 5 received placebo; per-sample allocation not given. Sampling was performed 63 days after the first vaccine or placebo injection. Measured with immunoSEQ multiplex PCR; TCRdb has only the in-frame clones, and not every one. The sample records about half a million clones, nearly 90% being singletons. Sequencing was performed on peripheral blood, taken in a trial of Ad26.COV2.S vaccine versus placebo. Receptor source: a person aged 18-65 years who received the Ad26.COV2.S COVID-19 vaccine or a placebo.

This clone was seen a handful of times. This chain joins TRBV6-1 and TRBJ1-5; possibly TRBD1 for D (5 bases). The ends were cut back, 1 base at V and 2 bases at J, with 9 bases in the middle. The CDR3 covers 15 residues. Germline CDR1 reads MNHNS; CDR2 reads SASEGT. CDR3 protein: CASSEGGTRNQPQHF. In DNA, the CDR3 is TGTGCCAGCAGTGAAGGGGGGACTCGCAATCAGCCCCAGCATTTT.

This clone was counted a single time. This chain links TRBV9 with TRBJ2-5; 8 nucleotides align to TRBD1. The junction had 12 bases not matched to a gene; V was cut back by 3 bases and J by 5 bases. The CDR3 extends over 16 amino acids. Germline V lookup: CDR1 SGDLS, CDR2 YYNGEE. The CDR3 region has the DNA TGTGCCAGCAGCGAGGACCAGGGGGCGGGGTGGGAGACCCAGTACTTC. Translating gives CASSEDQGAGWETQYF.

This clone was detected a few times. V and J are TRBV7-2 and TRBJ2-1, with a weak D call TRBD2 (6 bases). CDR3 size: 15 residues. V gave up 4 bases and J gave up 4 bases, with 14 bases separating them. Looked up from germline, CDR1 is SGHTA and CDR2 is FQGNSA. DNA for the CDR3: TGTGCCAGCAGCTCGACCGGGACTCTGTACAATGAGCAGTTCTTC. Amino acids: CASSSTGTLYNEQFF. The entire variable domain, with the rest obtained from reference TRBV7-2 and TRBJ2-1, is as follows: GAGVSQSPSNKVTEKGKDVELRCDPISGHTALYWYRQSLGQGLEFLIYFQGNSAPDKSGLPSDRFSAERTGGSVSTLTIQRTQQEDSAVYLCASSSTGTLYNEQFFGPGTRLTVL.

The chain employs TRBV6-6 and TRBJ1-1; the D is unclear. This CDR3 region has 13 residues. CDR1 MNHNY and CDR2 SVGAGI come from the germline V gene (reference sequence). The ends were cut back, 6 bases at V and 4 bases at J, with 12 bases in the middle. CDR3 bases: TGTGCCAGCAGAGTGATGTTGAGCACTGAAGCTTTCTTT. Protein: CASRVMLSTEAFF.

The V and J genes are TRBV15 and TRBJ2-1; D unresolved. CDR3 length: 12 amino acids. Germline CDR1 and CDR2: LNHNV and YYDKDF (reference sequence). Trimming pared 5 bases from V and 6 bases from J, leaving 8 bases between. The CDR3 DNA follows: TGTGCCACCAGCGAACTTTTCAATGAGCAGTTCTTC. It is translated as CATSELFNEQFF.

The V gene is TRBV18, the J gene TRBJ1-2, with TRBD1 matching 7 bases. Germline-derived CDR1 and CDR2 are KGHSH and LQKENI. V lost 4 bases, J lost 4 bases, and 9 bases stayed unmatched. The CDR3 is made up of 15 amino acids. CDR3 loop: CASSQGANPTYGYTF. DNA of the CDR3: TGTGCCAGCTCACAGGGGGCGAATCCCACCTATGGCTACACCTTC.

This clone is a singleton in its sample. J is TRBJ1-2 and V is TRBV7-9, with D maybe TRBD1 (6 bases). Between the trimmed V and J ends, which lost 10 bases and 4 bases, there was a span of 10 bases. In germline, CDR1 is SEHNR, CDR2 FQNEAQ (reference sequence). This CDR3 has 11 residues. CDR3 nucleotide sequence: TGTGCCACAGGGGATAGCTATGGCTACACCTTC. Translated: CATGDSYGYTF.

The chain has TRBV27 and TRBJ1-2, with TRBD1 matching 9 bases. This CDR3 has 18 amino acids. Trimming took 2 bases from V and 7 from J; bases not matched to a gene: 17. Germline loops: CDR1 MNHEY, CDR2 SMNVEV (reference sequence). The CDR3 loop reads CASSLNPSLGQGSSGYTF. As DNA, the CDR3 is TGTGCCAGCAGTTTAAACCCTTCGCTCGGACAGGGGTCCTCTGGCTACACCTTC.

This rearrangement joins TRBV11-2 to TRBJ2-1; possibly TRBD1 or TRBD2 for D (5 bases each). The length of the CDR3 is 17 residues. Germline CDR1 reads SGHAT; CDR2 reads FQNNGV. Trimming took 3 bases from V and 10 from J, leaving 25 bases between them. The CDR3 bases are TGTGCCAGCAGCTTGGGGGTTGGGCTAGCCTTTTTTGAGGAGCAGTTCTTC. It yields the protein CASSLGVGLAFFEEQFF. The variable domain in full, with the rest retrieved from reference TRBV11-2 and TRBJ2-1, is EAGVAQSPRYKIIEKRQSVAFWCNPISGHATLYWYQQILGQGPKLLIQFQNNGVVDDSQLPKDRFSAERLKGVDSTLKIQPAKLEDSAVYLCASSLGVGLAFFEEQFFGPGTRLTVL.

The J gene is TRBJ2-2, the V gene TRBV5-1, with D uncertain. The germline V gene encodes CDR1 SGHRS and CDR2 YFSETQ. The CDR3 is made up of 14 amino acids. V lost 3 bases to trimming and J lost 8 bases, with 14 bases between them. In nucleotides, the CDR3 is TGCGCCAGCAGCTCCCGACTCGGAACTGGGGAGCTGTTTTTT. Amino acids: CASSSRLGTGELFF.

The CDR3 region has the DNA TGCGCCAGCAGCTCAGCGGGGGTGCCTGGCGAGCAGTACTTC. It yields the protein CASSSAGVPGEQYF. The rearrangement joins TRBV5-1 to TRBJ2-7; 8 nucleotides align to TRBD2. The CDR3 is made up of 14 amino acids. Germline CDR1 reads SGHRS; CDR2 reads YFSETQ. Germline trimming cut 3 bases from V and 6 bases from J; bases unmatched to any gene: 8.

The rearrangement joins TRBV3-1 (or the pseudogene TRBV3-2) to TRBJ2-7, with D maybe TRBD2 (5 bases). The CDR3 totals 15 residues. Germline CDR1 LGHDT, CDR2 YNNKEL (reference sequence). Trimming pared 1 base from V and 3 bases from J, leaving 13 bases between. CDR3 coding DNA: TGTGCCAGCAGCCAAGTGCTAGCCTATTACTACGAGCAGTACTTC. This codes for CASSQVLAYYYEQYF.

For this clone: A junction end diverges from the germline sequence, so it may reflect a read error. The V and J genes are TRBV7-7 and TRBJ2-3, with a possible D match to TRBD2 (5 bases). The V gene's germline CDR1 is SSHAT and CDR2 FNYEAQ (reference sequence). The CDR3 runs to 13 residues. The CDR3 bases are TGTGCTAGCAGCTTAGTTGGCGGGGATACGCAGTATTTT. Its protein is CASSLVGGDTQYF.

This rearrangement joins TRBV5-6 to TRBJ1-5, with TRBD1 identical over 11 bases. CDR3 length: 16 amino acids. Germline V lookup: CDR1 SGHDT, CDR2 YYEEEE. The V and J ends lost 3 bases and 5 bases, in that order; junction bases with no gene match: 7. Written as DNA, the CDR3 is TGTGCCAGCAGCTACTACGGGACAGGGGGGGATCAGCCCCAGCATTTT. It translates to CASSYYGTGGDQPQHF.

To note about this clone: The junction does not match germline at one end; this may be a read error. The CDR3 DNA reads TGTGCTAGCAGCCAACCCGGTCAGGGGACCCAGTACTTC. Residues: CASSQPGQGTQYF. This sequence joins TRBV7-7 and TRBJ2-5; TRBD1 might be the D (5 bases). Germline CDR1 and CDR2: SSHAT and FNYEAQ (reference sequence). The CDR3 runs 13 residues.

V usage is TRBV7-9 and J usage is TRBJ2-3; 7 bases map to TRBD2. Germline V lookup: CDR1 SEHNR, CDR2 FQNEAQ (reference sequence). The CDR3 contains 17 residues. The trim removed 4 bases at V and 4 bases at J, leaving 14 bases unmatched. The CDR3 loop is CASSSPFSGIRPDTQYF. CDR3 nucleotides: TGTGCCAGCAGCTCGCCTTTCAGCGGGATCCGCCCAGATACGCAGTATTTT.

This clone was seen just once. This chain joins TRBV9 and TRBJ2-3; the D gene is possibly TRBD1 (6 bases). The germline gives CDR1 SGDLS, CDR2 YYNGEE. The germline V and J ends were trimmed by 0 bases and 2 bases, with 10 bases remaining between them. The CDR3 consists of 15 residues. The CDR3 reads CASSVGGHLTDTQYF. The CDR3 nucleotides are TGTGCCAGCAGCGTAGGGGGACACCTCACAGATACGCAGTATTTT.

The chain uses TRBV7-2 and TRBJ1-4; D perhaps matches TRBD1 (5 bases). The CDR3 is 15 residues long. Germline CDR1 reads SGHTA; CDR2 reads FQGNSA. V lost 1 base and J lost 3, with 9 bases in between. The CDR3 is CASSLVRQSNEKLFF. The CDR3, as DNA: TGTGCCAGCAGCTTAGTGCGACAGTCTAATGAAAAACTGTTTTTT.

CDR3 bases: TGTGCCAGCAGTTTTGGCTGGAATCAGCCCCAGCATTTT. It yields the protein CASSFGWNQPQHF. The rearrangement joins TRBV28 to TRBJ1-5, with D unclear. The germline gives CDR1 MDHEN, CDR2 SYDVKM. Trimming removed 3 bases at V and 4 bases at J, with 7 bases between. The CDR3 is 13 residues long.

CDR3 loop: CASSLIRGGAEEQYF. Written as DNA, the CDR3 is TGTGCCAGCAGTTTAATCCGCGGGGGGGCAGAGGAGCAGTACTTC. This chain links TRBV27 with TRBJ2-7; TRBD2 agrees at 9 bases. Germline CDR1 is MNHEY and CDR2 is SMNVEV (reference sequence). The CDR3 spans 15 residues. V gave up 2 bases and J gave up 7 bases; unmatched junction bases: 9.

The chain recombines TRBV6-5 with TRBJ2-1, with D maybe TRBD1 (6 bases). The CDR3 consists of 15 residues. Trimming pared 8 bases from V and 0 bases from J, leaving 14 bases between. Germline V gene sequence: CDR1 MNHEY, CDR2 SVGAGI. Here the CDR3 reads CASDRTLSSYNEQFF. The CDR3 DNA follows: TGTGCCAGCGACAGGACGCTGAGCTCCTACAATGAGCAGTTCTTC.

The V and J genes are TRBV5-1 and TRBJ2-3; 7 nucleotides line up with TRBD1. The CDR3 totals 15 residues. Germline V CDR1 and CDR2: SGHRS, YFSETQ. With V trimmed by 4 bases and J by 0 bases, 5 bases remained unmatched. CDR3 nucleotides: TGCGCCAGCAGCCAGGGACAGACTAGCACAGATACGCAGTATTTT. Its translation: CASSQGQTSTDTQYF.

The chain uses TRBV3-1 (or the pseudogene TRBV3-2) and TRBJ2-7, with TRBD2 matching 9 bases. V dropped 3 bases and J dropped 4; count of bases not matched to a gene: 10. CDR1 is LGHDT, CDR2 YNNKEL, per germline (reference sequence). The CDR3 has 16 amino acids. As DNA, the CDR3 is TGTGCCAGCAGCCACAGGGGCGGGGGGGTTGTTTACGAGCAGTACTTC. It yields the protein CASSHRGGGVVYEQYF.

The gene calls are TRBV7-6 and TRBJ1-4; D remains unclear. There are 16 residues in the CDR3. CDR1 and CDR2 from the germline V gene are SGHVS and FNYEAQ. V lost 5 bases to trimming and J lost 3 bases, with 16 bases between them. The CDR3 region has the DNA TGTGCCAGCAGCCCCGGGCCCGAGGCCCCTAATGAAAAACTGTTTTTT. Translating gives CASSPGPEAPNEKLFF.

The V call is TRBV9, the J call TRBJ2-5; 8 bases are shared with TRBD2. CDR1 is SGDLS and CDR2 is YYNGEE in the germline V gene. The CDR3 length is 15 residues. Trimming at V came to 0 bases and at J to 3 bases, leaving 4 bases not matched to a gene. The CDR3 sequence: CASSVAIGREETQYF. DNA for the CDR3: TGTGCCAGCAGCGTAGCTATCGGGAGGGAAGAGACCCAGTACTTC.

The genes are TRBV2 and TRBJ1-2, with TRBD1 as a possible D gene (5 bases). Germline V gene sequence: CDR1 SNHLY, CDR2 FYNNEI. The CDR3 has 13 amino acids. Trimming removed 7 bases at V and 7 bases at J, with 16 bases between. The CDR3 nucleotides are TGTGCCAGCATCGGCAGGGCCTTCAGTGGCTACACCTTC. As protein: CASIGRAFSGYTF.

The chain is built from TRBV18 and TRBJ1-4; unclear D gene. V was trimmed by 1 base and J by 5 bases, leaving 8 bases between them. CDR3 length: 14 amino acids. Germline assignment: CDR1 KGHSH and CDR2 LQKENI. The DNA of the CDR3 is TGTGCCAGCTCACCACTCAGCCAGAATGAAAAACTGTTTTTT. It specifies CASSPLSQNEKLFF.